This TCR beta chain was retrieved from a study of cytomegalovirus exposure and HLA in healthy donors. Study-level points and caveats: In vitro experiments confirmed that a few CMV-associated chains were specific for CMV antigens.

On this clone itself: Its specificity is unknown.

Only in-frame clones appear in the TCRdb table, and some are missing; sequencing was by immunoSEQ multiplex PCR. The sample lists tens of thousands of clones; 80% to 90% were seen once. The donors were part of the validation cohort of 120 subjects. That cohort was separate from the first cohort, which comprised 500 to 700 subjects. Trimming removed 5 bases at V and 8 bases at J, with 25 bases between. CDR3 length equals 17 residues. Germline CDR1 SGHVS, CDR2 FNYEAQ. The sequence was obtained from a woman aged 18-30 years in good health and CMV-seropositive. The sample consisted of PBMCs. The gene calls are TRBV7-6 and TRBJ2-1, with D tentatively TRBD2 (7 bases). The CDR3 nucleotides read TGTGCCAGCAGCCTGGTCAACGGGGGGCAGGGAGGCCATGAGCAGTTCTTC. Its translation: CASSLVNGGQGGHEQFF.